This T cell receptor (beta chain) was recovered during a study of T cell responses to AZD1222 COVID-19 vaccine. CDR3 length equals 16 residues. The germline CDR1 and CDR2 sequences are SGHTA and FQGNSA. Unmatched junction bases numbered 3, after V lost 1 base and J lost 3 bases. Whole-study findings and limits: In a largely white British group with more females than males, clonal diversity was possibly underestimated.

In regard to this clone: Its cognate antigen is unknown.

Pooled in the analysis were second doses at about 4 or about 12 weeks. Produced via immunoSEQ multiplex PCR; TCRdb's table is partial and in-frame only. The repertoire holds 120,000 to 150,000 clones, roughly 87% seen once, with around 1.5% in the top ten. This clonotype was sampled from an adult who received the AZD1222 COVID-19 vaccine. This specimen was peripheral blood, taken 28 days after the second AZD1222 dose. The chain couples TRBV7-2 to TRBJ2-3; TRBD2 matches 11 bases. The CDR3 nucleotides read TGTGCCAGCAGCTTAGTCCTAGCGGGAGGTACAGATACGCAGTATTTT. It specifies CASSLVLAGGTDTQYF.